Below, 18 T cell receptor beta chains from the same sample are listed, as sequenced in a study of cytomegalovirus exposure and HLA in healthy donors listed by TCRdb under 2017. Library preparation was by the immunoSEQ multiplex PCR assay. For the multiplex PCR, a mixture combining 60 forward primers for TCR Vbeta segments and 13 reverse primers for TCR Jbeta segments was used. In its TCRdb copy, this immuneACCESS table keeps in-frame sequences only and misses some clones. Where compared with another copy, unresolved V genes explain less than half of these, and the others have no known cause. This sample comprises some 96,000 clones, 64% of them detected only once. Around 3.5% of the sample rests with the top ten. The sample comprised PBMCs. The receptors shown here come from a man in his fifties or sixties in good health and CMV-seronegative.

This chain uses TRBV5-6 with TRBJ1-3; 7 bases align to TRBD1. V dropped 7 bases and J dropped 0; count of bases not matched to a gene: 7. Germline V gene data show CDR1 as SGHDT and CDR2 as YYEEEE. The CDR3 length is 15 residues. CDR3 sequence: CASGAQGNSGNTIYF. In DNA form, the CDR3 reads TGTGCCAGCGGGGCACAGGGGAACTCTGGAAACACCATATATTTT.

This chain links TRBV28 with TRBJ2-1; TRBD1 might be the D (6 bases). The CDR3 totals 13 residues. Germline CDR1 MDHEN, CDR2 SYDVKM. V lost 6 bases and J lost 6, with 12 bases in between. In nucleotides, the CDR3 is TGTGCCAGCAGACCGGGACATTCCAATGAGCAGTTCTTC. Protein: CASRPGHSNEQFF.

This rearrangement joins TRBV28 to TRBJ2-6; 9 bases line up with TRBD2. Germline CDR1 MDHEN, CDR2 SYDVKM. J gave up 4 bases and V 2 bases, and 3 bases lay outside the gene matches. This CDR3 comprises 16 residues. As DNA, the CDR3 is TGTGCCAGCAGTTTAGCGGGAGGGGCCGGGGCCAACGTCCTGACTTTC. It translates to CASSLAGGAGANVLTF.

The genes are TRBV11-3 and TRBJ2-7, with unresolved D. Germline CDR1 and CDR2: SGHNT and YENEEA. V lost 1 base and J 0 bases, leaving 7 bases between the germline ends. The CDR3 is 14 residues long. CDR3 nucleotides: TGTGCCAGCAGCTTAGGTCCAGTCTCCTACGAGCAGTACTTC. This gives the protein CASSLGPVSYEQYF.

The chain combines TRBV5-4 with TRBJ2-2; D ambiguous. Germline V gene data show CDR1 as SGHNT and CDR2 as YYREEE (reference sequence). CDR3 length: 15 amino acids. V lost 0 bases to trimming and J lost 4 bases, with 10 bases between them. CDR3 sequence reads: CASSLVSFSTGELFF. In DNA form, the CDR3 reads TGTGCCAGCAGCTTGGTGTCTTTTTCCACCGGGGAGCTGTTTTTT.

The V gene is TRBV6-1, the J gene TRBJ2-7; D possibly corresponds to TRBD2 (5 bases). V shed 5 bases and J shed 3 bases, with 8 bases lying between them. There are 12 residues in the CDR3. CDR1 and CDR2 (germline): MNHNS, SASEGT. Here the CDR3 DNA reads TGTGCCAGCAGTACCGGGATCTACGAGCAGTACTTC. Protein: CASSTGIYEQYF.

The chain carries TRBV27 and TRBJ2-6; a possible D gene is TRBD2 (5 bases). Trimming took off 6 bases at V and 1 base at J, with 16 bases between the two ends. Germline CDR1 reads MNHEY; CDR2 reads SMNVEV (reference sequence). This CDR3 region has 17 residues. The CDR3 coding sequence is TGTGCCAGCAGCCAACCTTGGCGGGCTTCTGGGGCCAACGTCCTGACTTTC. This gives the protein CASSQPWRASGANVLTF.

CDR3 bases: TGTGCCAGCAGCGGAGGGGCCTCTGGAAACACCATATATTTT. Translated, it gives CASSGGASGNTIYF. The chain couples TRBV13 to TRBJ1-3, with a tentative D call TRBD1 (5 bases). CDR1 and CDR2 from the germline V gene are PRHDT and FYEKMQ (reference sequence). V was shortened by 5 bases and J by 0 bases, with 8 bases between the two germline ends. The CDR3 is 14 amino acids.

The chain uses TRBV19 and TRBJ1-1; possibly TRBD1 for D (6 bases). This CDR3 comprises 14 residues. Germline V gene sequence: CDR1 LNHDA, CDR2 SQIVND (reference sequence). Trimming cost V 4 bases and J 5 bases, with 14 bases left between them. The CDR3 sequence is CASSTRGRGTEAFF. CDR3 nucleotides: TGTGCCAGTAGTACCCGGGGGAGGGGGACTGAAGCTTTCTTT.

J is TRBJ2-7 and V is TRBV27, with 8 nucleotides matching TRBD2. Germline values: CDR1 MNHEY, CDR2 SMNVEV (reference sequence). This CDR3 comprises 19 residues. Germline trimming cut 6 bases from V and 0 bases from J; bases unmatched to any gene: 19. The CDR3 loop is CASRDRSGRFPSGSYEQYF. The CDR3 bases are TGTGCCAGCAGAGACAGAAGCGGGAGATTCCCCTCTGGCTCCTACGAGCAGTACTTC.

CDR3 sequence: CASSSPWRRPIFGGNTIYF. The CDR3 DNA follows: TGTGCCAGCAGCTCCCCGTGGCGGAGGCCCATATTCGGTGGAAACACCATATATTTT. The rearrangement uses TRBV21-1 and TRBJ1-3. TRBV21-1 is a pseudogene segment. The CDR3 contains 19 residues.

The genes are TRBV11-3 and TRBJ2-7, with TRBD1 identical over 10 bases. J was trimmed by 4 bases and V by 8 bases; bases with no gene match: 8. From germline, CDR1 is SGHNT and CDR2 YENEEA. The CDR3 length is 14 residues. CDR3 nucleotides: TGTGCCAGCGGAAAACGACAGGGGGCTTACGAGCAGTACTTC. Its translation: CASGKRQGAYEQYF.

Only a few counts were recorded for this clone. The chain is built from TRBV6-5 and TRBJ1-2; weak D call: TRBD1 (6 bases). CDR1 is MNHEY and CDR2 is SVGAGI in the germline V gene. This CDR3 has 14 residues. V lost 7 bases and J lost 3, with 15 bases in between. The CDR3 sequence: CASTLQQGYYGYTF. In nucleotides, the CDR3 is TGTGCCAGCACCTTACAGCAGGGGTACTATGGCTACACCTTC.

This clone was detected a few times. The chain is built from TRBV19 and TRBJ2-7, with 9 bases identical to TRBD1. Germline CDR1 reads LNHDA; CDR2 reads SQIVND (reference sequence). The J segment lost 7 bases and the V segment lost 4 bases, leaving 8 bases of the junction unmatched. The CDR3 is made up of 14 amino acids. The CDR3: CASSTLSGTGEQYF. The CDR3 bases are TGTGCCAGTAGTACCCTAAGCGGGACAGGGGAGCAGTACTTC. The full variable domain, in which reference TRBV19 and TRBJ2-7 provide the parts outside the CDR3, is DGGITQSPKYLFRKEGQNVTLSCEQNLNHDAMYWYRQDPGQGLRLIYYSQIVNDFQKGDIAEGYSVSREKKESFPLTVTSAQKNPTAFYLCASSTLSGTGEQYFGPGTRLTVT.

This chain connects TRBV5-1 to TRBJ2-7; 8 bases align to TRBD2. With V trimmed by 0 bases and J by 6 bases, 5 bases remained unmatched. The CDR3 extends over 14 amino acids. Looked up from germline, CDR1 is SGHRS and CDR2 is YFSETQ. CDR3 region: CASSLAAGEGEQYF. CDR3 nucleotide sequence: TGCGCCAGCAGCTTGGCAGCGGGAGAGGGCGAGCAGTACTTC. Combining the CDR3 with reference TRBV5-1 and TRBJ2-7 gives the whole variable domain KAGVTQTPRYLIKTRGQQVTLSCSPISGHRSVSWYQQTPGQGLQFLFEYFSETQRNKGNFPGRFSGRQFSNSRSEMNVSTLELGDSALYLCASSLAAGEGEQYFGPGTRLTVT.

The chain carries TRBV5-6 and TRBJ1-1; 8 positions agree with TRBD1. J lost 4 bases, V lost 0 bases, and 5 bases had no gene match. Germline lookup yields CDR1 SGHDT and CDR2 YYEEEE. CDR3 length: 15 residues. Here the CDR3 DNA reads TGTGCCAGCAGCTTGGTGGACAGGGTCAGCACTGAAGCTTTCTTT. This encodes CASSLVDRVSTEAFF.

The chain is built from TRBV29-1 and TRBJ2-1; 7 bases match TRBD1. V dropped 8 bases and J dropped 8; count of bases not matched to a gene: 12. The CDR3 totals 13 residues. The germline V gene encodes CDR1 SQVTM and CDR2 ANQGSEA. The CDR3 region is CSQRQGKKDEQFF. CDR3 in DNA: TGCAGCCAAAGACAGGGTAAGAAGGATGAGCAGTTCTTC.

A few counts support this clone. Written as DNA, the CDR3 is TGTGCCAGCTCATCAGAGGGAGGTGATGAAAAACTGTTTTTT. Translated, it gives CASSSEGGDEKLFF. V usage is TRBV18 and J usage is TRBJ1-4; D not resolved. The CDR3 contains 14 residues. Germline loops: CDR1 KGHSH, CDR2 LQKENI. Trimming took off 5 bases at V and 6 bases at J, with 13 bases between the two ends.